This TCR beta chain stems from a study of pediatric ulcerative colitis. Looked up from germline, CDR1 is SGHDN and CDR2 is FVKESK. The CDR3 spans 13 residues. V lost 0 bases to trimming and J lost 9 bases, with 9 bases between them. Each sample received Survey-level depth of up to 500,000 reads. Method: immunoSEQ multiplex PCR; TCRdb's copy keeps in-frame clones and lacks some. Here the sample spans about 64,000 clones, roughly nine tenths being singletons. The source material was blood. This sequence originates from a boy aged 10-17 years with severe ulcerative colitis. The chain combines TRBV14 with TRBJ2-1; D is possibly TRBD1 (5 bases). The CDR3 loop is CASSQDQQAEQFF. In DNA, the CDR3 is TGTGCCAGCAGCCAAGATCAACAGGCTGAGCAGTTCTTC.